Reported below is one T cell receptor (beta chain). Its antigen is unidentified. This sample was taken from a study of cytomegalovirus exposure and HLA in healthy donors. Findings and limits, study-wide: Some TCR beta chains (about 170 of them) were listed as cytomegalovirus-associated. Reports credit the classifier with highly specific, highly sensitive diagnosis of cytomegalovirus status. The TCR clusters that emerged in the first cohort tended, a later analysis found, to co-occur in the roughly 120 validation repertoires. In vitro data verified three CMV-associated chains as specific for CMV antigens.

The junction had 0 bases not matched to a gene; V was cut back by 3 bases and J by 2 bases. The CDR3 is 14 residues long. Germline V gene data show CDR1 as SGHTA and CDR2 as FQGNSA. The assay was immunoSEQ multiplex PCR, and TCRdb's table has in-frame clones only and misses some. The top ten hold 2% to 2.5% of the sample, which has roughly 120,000 clones, about 83% seen once. The specimen was PBMCs. The rearrangement links TRBV7-2 to TRBJ2-1; TRBD2 agrees at 8 bases. This receptor was obtained from a woman aged 30 to 39 in good health and CMV-seronegative. The CDR3 region is CASSFSGAYNEQFF. CDR3 in DNA: TGTGCCAGCAGCTTTAGCGGGGCCTACAATGAGCAGTTCTTC.